The 10 T cell receptor beta chains presented below share a single source sample, sequenced in a study of T cell responses to AZD1222 COVID-19 vaccine. Measured with immunoSEQ multiplex PCR; TCRdb has only the in-frame clones, and not every one. The sample lists 100,000 to 150,000 clones; 88% were seen once. The specimen was peripheral blood, collected on day 0 of AZD1222 vaccination. All receptors come from an adult in good health.

The V call is TRBV5-1, the J call TRBJ1-5; 7 bases line up with TRBD1. This CDR3 is 15 amino acids long. Germline V gives CDR1 SGHRS, CDR2 YFSETQ. V gave up 0 bases and J gave up 2 bases; unmatched junction bases: 2. Here the CDR3 reads CASSLGGTGNQPQHF. The CDR3 DNA follows: TGCGCCAGCAGCTTGGGCGGGACAGGCAATCAGCCCCAGCATTTT.

The J gene is TRBJ1-4, the V gene TRBV30; weak D call: TRBD1 (6 bases). Trimming left V 3 bases short and J 5 bases short, with 13 bases between. Germline V gene sequence: CDR1 GTSNPN, CDR2 SVGIG (reference sequence). The length of the CDR3 is 14 residues. CDR3 residues: CAWRPGQLNEKLFF. CDR3 sequence (DNA): TGTGCCTGGAGACCGGGACAACTCAATGAAAAACTGTTTTTT.

CDR3: CASSYLGGPGNTIYF. CDR3 in DNA: TGTGCCAGCAGTTACCTGGGGGGGCCAGGAAACACCATATATTTT. The chain is built from TRBV6-5 and TRBJ1-3; a possible D gene is TRBD1 (6 bases). CDR1 is MNHEY, CDR2 SVGAGI, per germline. Trimming left V 2 bases short and J 4 bases short, with 12 bases between. The CDR3 consists of 15 residues.

The chain links TRBV7-2 to TRBJ2-7, with 9 bases identical to TRBD1. This CDR3 is 14 amino acids long. V shed 0 bases, J shed 6 bases, and the junction held 3 bases outside the gene matches. Per germline, CDR1 SGHTA and CDR2 FQGNSA. The CDR3 DNA follows: TGTGCCAGCAGCTTAGCGGGACAGGGTTTCGAGCAGTACTTC. Amino acid sequence: CASSLAGQGFEQYF.

This chain uses TRBV10-2 with TRBJ1-3; unclear D gene. Per the germline V gene, CDR1 is WSHSY and CDR2 is SAAADI. CDR3 length equals 9 residues. Trimming shortened V by 10 bases and J by 15 bases, and 13 bases separated the two germline ends. DNA of the CDR3: TGCGCCACCCGAGGCGCCGAATATTTT. As protein: CATRGAEYF.

Notes on this clone: A read error may account for a junction end that differs from germline. The rearrangement joins TRBV7-7 to TRBJ2-2, with D perhaps TRBD1 or TRBD2 (5 bases each). The CDR3 runs 15 residues. CDR1 and CDR2 (germline): SSHAT, FNYEAQ (reference sequence). CDR3 DNA sequence: TGTGCTAGCAGCTTATTGGGGGAAGGGGCCGGGGAGCTGTTTTTT. Translating it yields CASSLLGEGAGELFF. Filled out from reference TRBV7-7 and TRBJ2-2, the complete variable domain reads GAGVSQSPRYKVTKRGQDVTLRCDPISSHATLYWYQQALGQGPEFLTYFNYEAQPDKSGLPSDRFSAERPEGSISTLTIQRTEQRDSAMYRCASSLLGEGAGELFFGEGSRLTVL.

In DNA form, the CDR3 reads TGCAGTGCTAGTAGAGGGGGGGTGGGCAATGAGCAGTTCTTC. Its protein is CSASRGGVGNEQFF. The V gene is TRBV20-1, the J gene TRBJ2-1; TRBD2 is a possible D gene (7 bases). V lost 3 bases to trimming and J lost 6 bases, with 15 bases between them. The germline CDR1 and CDR2 sequences are DFQATT and SNEGSKA (reference sequence). CDR3 length: 14 residues.

The CDR3 coding sequence is TGCGCCAGCAGCTTGGATGGAGGGGGCACTGAAGCTTTCTTT. Protein sequence: CASSLDGGGTEAFF. The chain carries TRBV5-1 and TRBJ1-1; tentatively, D is TRBD1 (6 bases). The V end was cut by 0 bases, the J end by 4 bases, with 10 bases between. The V gene's germline CDR1 is SGHRS and CDR2 YFSETQ. This CDR3 is 14 amino acids long.

The rearrangement uses TRBV11-2 and TRBJ1-2; D perhaps matches TRBD1 (5 bases). CDR1 and CDR2 from the germline V gene are SGHAT and FQNNGV. The CDR3 contains 14 residues. V was cut by 1 base and J by 5 bases, with 11 bases left in between. CDR3 in amino acids: CASSLGPGPYGYTF. The CDR3 DNA reads TGTGCCAGCAGCTTAGGGCCGGGACCTTATGGCTACACCTTC.

V usage is TRBV11-3 and J usage is TRBJ1-6, with 8 bases fitting TRBD1. The CDR3 is 14 residues long. The germline gives CDR1 SGHNT, CDR2 YENEEA. The V segment lost 5 bases and the J segment 6 bases; nucleotides outside the gene matches: 3. The CDR3 protein is CASSATGANSPLHF. The CDR3 DNA reads TGTGCCAGCAGCGCGACAGGGGCTAATTCACCCCTCCACTTT.